These 15 T cell receptor beta chains came from one sample sequenced in a study of early T cells in non-severe SARS-CoV-2 infection. TCRdb used MiXCR to reprocess the 5' RACE reads, holding one entry per CDR3 protein. Of some 67,000 distinct CDR3 sequences in the sample, around 13% are singletons; the top ten hold roughly 5%. The sequencing input was whole blood. The source of these receptors is an adult who was a healthcare worker with PCR-confirmed SARS-CoV-2 infection or an uninfected control (not recorded which).

This chain uses TRBV7-6 with TRBJ2-5; D is perhaps TRBD2 (5 bases). This CDR3 comprises 14 residues. Germline V lookup: CDR1 SGHVS, CDR2 FNYEAQ. Trimming shortened V by 0 bases and J by 5 bases, and 10 bases separated the two germline ends. Here the CDR3 reads CASSLAGKRETQYF. CDR3 sequence (DNA): TGTGCCAGCAGCTTAGCCGGGAAAAGGGAGACCCAGTACTTC. The full variable domain, with the rest looked up from reference TRBV7-6 and TRBJ2-5, is GAGVSQSPRYKVTKRGQDVALRCDPISGHVSLYWYRQALGQGPEFLTYFNYEAQQDKSGLPNDRFSAERPEGSISTLTIQRTEQRDSAMYRCASSLAGKRETQYFGPGTRLLVL.

This clonotype has a handful of counts. The chain is built from TRBV6-1 and TRBJ2-2, with D unresolved. V lost 2 bases, J lost 5 bases, and 12 bases lay in between. CDR1 is MNHNS and CDR2 is SASEGT in the germline V gene. CDR3 length: 15 residues. In DNA form, the CDR3 reads TGTGCCAGCAGTGAAAGGGCAGCCTTTACCGGGGAGCTGTTTTTT. Translated: CASSERAAFTGELFF.

The chain uses TRBV3-1 and TRBJ2-7, with D perhaps given as TRBD1 or TRBD2 (5 bases each). In germline, CDR1 is LGHDT, CDR2 YNNKEL (reference sequence). V gave up 6 bases and J gave up 5 bases, with 20 bases separating them. The CDR3 is made up of 15 amino acids. DNA of the CDR3: TGTGCCAGCAGTCCCCTTGGGACGGCTGCCCACGAGCAGTACTTC. It translates to CASSPLGTAAHEQYF.

The chain carries TRBV11-3 and TRBJ1-3, with 8 nucleotides matching TRBD1. The CDR3 runs to 21 residues. Germline lookup yields CDR1 SGHNT and CDR2 YENEEA. The ends lost 3 bases at V and 5 bases at J; junction bases unmatched: 24. The CDR3 sequence is CASSFSRTGKFNCSRRNTIYF. CDR3 bases: TGTGCCAGCAGCTTCTCCCGGACAGGGAAGTTTAACTGCTCCCGTAGAAACACCATATATTTT.

The chain recombines TRBV29-1 with TRBJ2-7; 7 positions agree with TRBD2. V gave up 4 bases and J gave up 4 bases; unmatched junction bases: 10. CDR1 and CDR2 from the germline V gene are SQVTM and ANQGSEA. The CDR3 runs 14 residues. CDR3: CSVVERGVIYEQYF. The CDR3 bases are TGCAGCGTTGTGGAGCGGGGAGTTATTTACGAGCAGTACTTC.

This clonotype was seen many times. The chain joins TRBV9 to TRBJ1-2; the D is unclear. The germline gives CDR1 SGDLS, CDR2 YYNGEE. The CDR3 loop spans 15 amino acids. Trimming shortened V by 1 base and J by 8 bases, and 18 bases separated the two germline ends. CDR3 protein: CASSVSEGRSQGYTF. CDR3 DNA sequence: TGTGCCAGCAGCGTAAGCGAGGGTCGTTCACAAGGCTACACCTTC.

Details on this clonotype: Just one base apart from a much larger clone, this may be a read error. The CDR3 region is CTSSQVPYNEQFF. The CDR3 region has the DNA TGCACCAGCAGCCAAGTTCCTTACAATGAGCAGTTCTTC. The chain combines TRBV4-3 with TRBJ2-1, with D unresolved. The CDR3 length is 13 residues. CDR1 LGHNA and CDR2 YSLEER come from the germline V gene.

This clonotype showed up many times. The CDR3, as DNA: TGCGCCAGCAGCTTGGACAGCTTAGCCAAAAACATTCAGTACTTC. This sequence encodes CASSLDSLAKNIQYF. This chain joins TRBV5-1 and TRBJ2-4; D is unresolved. This CDR3 contains 15 residues. Germline V gene sequence: CDR1 SGHRS, CDR2 YFSETQ. V lost 0 bases and J lost 0, with 7 bases in between.

This clonotype was observed at least ten times. V usage is TRBV29-1 and J usage is TRBJ1-2; 7 nucleotides match TRBD1. The length of the CDR3 is 12 residues. V lost 2 bases, J lost 5 bases, and 2 bases stayed unmatched. Germline values: CDR1 SQVTM, CDR2 ANQGSEA. The chain's CDR3 is CSVEPGGYGYTF. The CDR3 DNA reads TGCAGCGTTGAACCAGGGGGGTATGGCTACACCTTC.

This clonotype was detected many times. The rearrangement uses TRBV11-2 and TRBJ2-1; D possibly corresponds to TRBD2 (6 bases). Trimming took off 5 bases at V and 7 bases at J, with 21 bases between the two ends. CDR3 size: 16 residues. The germline V gene encodes CDR1 SGHAT and CDR2 FQNNGV. The CDR3 is CASSPGLPSFGNEQFF. The CDR3 DNA is TGTGCCAGCAGCCCGGGACTCCCTAGTTTTGGGAATGAGCAGTTCTTC.

The chain links TRBV5-1 to TRBJ1-5; D is uncertain. V shed 5 bases and J shed 7 bases, with 16 bases lying between them. Germline values: CDR1 SGHRS, CDR2 YFSETQ. The CDR3 is made up of 14 amino acids. CDR3 bases: TGCGCCAGCAGACCGACTGCGGTGAAACAGCCCCAGCATTTT. This translates into CASRPTAVKQPQHF.

In this sample, this clonotype turned up a few times. This chain uses TRBV29-1 with TRBJ2-5; TRBD2 matches at 7 bases. In germline, CDR1 is SQVTM, CDR2 ANQGSEA. This CDR3 comprises 13 residues. V lost 7 bases and J lost 4; bases outside the gene matches: 9. CDR3 coding DNA: TGCAGCGGAGCGGGAAATCGAGGAGAGACCCAGTACTTC. Translated: CSGAGNRGETQYF.

Ten or more counts support this clonotype. V is TRBV7-3 and J is TRBJ2-1, with 9 bases that match TRBD2. Losses at the gene ends were 5 bases for V and 3 bases for J; bases not matched to a gene: 5. The CDR3 loop spans 15 amino acids. The germline gives CDR1 SGHTA, CDR2 FQGTGA. In DNA form, the CDR3 reads TGTGCCAGCAGCCCCCTAGCGGGAAGCTACAATGAGCAGTTCTTC. Translation gives CASSPLAGSYNEQFF.

This clonotype was seen a few times. The chain joins TRBV7-2 to TRBJ2-1, with 7 bases lining up with TRBD1. The CDR3 sequence is 15 residues long. Per the germline V gene, CDR1 is SGHTA and CDR2 is FQGNSA. J gave up 5 bases and V 1 base, and 5 bases lay outside the gene matches. The CDR3: CASSLDRGLHNEQFF. In DNA form, the CDR3 reads TGTGCCAGCAGCTTAGACAGGGGCTTACACAATGAGCAGTTCTTC.

The rearrangement links TRBV20-1 to TRBJ2-1; the D call may be TRBD1 or TRBD2 (6 bases each). V was clipped by 4 bases and J by 7 bases, with 20 bases between them. Germline V lookup: CDR1 DFQATT, CDR2 SNEGSKA (reference sequence). The CDR3 totals 15 residues. This chain's CDR3 is CSAIKEIGGYNEQFF. The CDR3, as DNA: TGCAGTGCTATCAAGGAAATCGGGGGCTATAATGAGCAGTTCTTC.